This T cell receptor beta chain is drawn from a study of regulatory T cells in long-lasting Graves disease. Library construction for TCR beta used iRepertoire HTBI primers and Arm-PCR of CDR3 regions. TCRdb re-derived calls from the multiplex PCR reads in MiXCR, one entry per CDR3 protein. This table has about 430,000 distinct CDR3 sequences, approximately 16% appearing once. V gave up 5 bases and J gave up 3 bases, with 27 bases separating them. Germline V lookup: CDR1 SGHNT, CDR2 YENEEA. The CDR3 is 19 amino acids. This clonotype was counted at least ten times. Documented time point: newly diagnosed GD, antithyroid drugs for less than 3 months. Extracted PBMC RNA gave rise to the TCR library. The sample was also linked to a second study, of T cells in Graves' hyperthyroidism and ophthalmopathy.

The chain combines TRBV11-3 with TRBJ2-3; tentatively, D is TRBD2 (5 bases). The sequence was collected from a woman between 40 and 50 years old with Graves disease. The sequences come from peripheral blood mononuclear cells (PBMCs), collected at new diagnosis, from a patient treated with antithyroid drugs. The CDR3 DNA is TGTGCCAGCAGCCTACTCGTAAGGAGAGGGTTAGGTCGTACAGATACGCAGTATTTT. Its translation: CASSLLVRRGLGRTDTQYF.